This TCR beta chain was sequenced during a study of blood T cell repertoires in COVID-19. In the study overall: Samples of COVID-19 (acute and convalescent) were obtained from the United States, Italy and Spain.

The V gene lost 1 base and the J gene lost 6 bases, with 14 bases spanning the gap. This CDR3 has 15 amino acids. From germline, CDR1 is SGHKS and CDR2 YYEKEE (reference sequence). Sequencing was performed with immunoSEQ multiplex PCR; in TCRdb, only in-frame clones are kept and a portion is missing. The repertoire consists of about 400,000 clones, with nearly 90% occurring once and the leading ten covering roughly 2%. The sample consisted of PBMCs or T cells enriched from blood (not recorded which). This chain links TRBV5-5 with TRBJ2-1; D is undetermined. The clonotype comes from a middle-aged woman with acute COVID-19. The CDR3 reads CASSLSLVGVNEQFF. The CDR3 nucleotides read TGTGCCAGCAGCTTGAGCCTAGTAGGAGTCAATGAGCAGTTCTTC.